One sample yielded the 5 T cell receptor beta chains listed below, sequenced in a study of control samples from healthy donors and cancer patients. The data were produced by immunoSEQ multiplex PCR, yet TCRdb's version contains in-frame clones alone and is incomplete. The sample holds about 150,000 clones, roughly 90% seen once. Sequenced material: blood. The receptors were sampled from a woman younger than 45 in good health.

This clone was found once. The chain carries TRBV9 and TRBJ2-7; 10 nucleotides agree with TRBD1. Trimming removed 0 bases from V and 7 bases from J; junction bases left unmatched: 10. Per the germline V gene, CDR1 is SGDLS and CDR2 is YYNGEE. The CDR3 length is 16 residues. The DNA of the CDR3 is TGTGCCAGCAGCGTAGCCGGAGGGGACAGGGGTGAAGAGCAGTACTTC. Its translation is CASSVAGGDRGEEQYF.

The chain is built from TRBV20-1 and TRBJ1-3; D remains unclear. CDR1 is DFQATT and CDR2 is SNEGSKA in the germline V gene (reference sequence). The CDR3 runs 10 residues. DNA for the CDR3: TGCGGGGACTCTGGAAACACCATATATTTT. This sequence encodes CGDSGNTIYF.

The chain couples TRBV7-2 to TRBJ2-7; D is perhaps TRBD1 or TRBD2 (6 bases each). The CDR3 is 15 amino acids. Trimming removed 5 bases at V and 5 bases at J, with 19 bases between. Germline CDR1 and CDR2: SGHTA and FQGNSA. The chain's CDR3 is CASSQRGQGIDEQYF. CDR3 coding DNA: TGTGCCAGCAGCCAACGGGGGCAGGGGATCGACGAGCAGTACTTC.

The chain couples TRBV19 to TRBJ2-1; D is undetermined. Trimming left V 5 bases short and J 10 bases short, with 18 bases between. The CDR3 is made up of 14 amino acids. The germline V gene has CDR1 LNHDA and CDR2 SQIVND (reference sequence). The CDR3 region has the DNA TGTGCCAGTAGTCCCTACCCCGAAGTCGGCGAGCAGTTCTTC. This gives the protein CASSPYPEVGEQFF.

The chain uses TRBV5-1 and TRBJ2-3; 9 nucleotides align to TRBD2. There are 15 residues in the CDR3. Unmatched junction bases numbered 6, after V lost 5 bases and J lost 2 bases. Germline CDR1 reads SGHRS; CDR2 reads YFSETQ. Written as DNA, the CDR3 is TGCGCCAGCAGAGAGACTAGCGGCCACACAGATACGCAGTATTTT. Translating gives CASRETSGHTDTQYF.